These 28 T cell receptor beta chains came from one sample sequenced in a study of CD4 T cells in relation to SARS-CoV-2 and coronaviruses. Their antigens are not known. Using immunoSEQ multiplex PCR, the repertoire was profiled, and TCRdb retains in-frame clones only, with some absent. The sample includes about 38,000 clones, 60% to 80% of them seen just once. Sequenced material: memory CD4+ T cells from PBMCs, cultured in vitro. The receptors stem from an adult with COVID-19.

The V call is TRBV4-2, the J call TRBJ1-1, with a weak D call TRBD1 (6 bases). Germline V CDR1 and CDR2: LGHNA, YNFKEQ. V dropped 0 bases and J dropped 0 bases, with 11 bases sitting between them. The CDR3 has 16 residues. The DNA for the CDR3 is TGTGCCAGCAGCCAAGAGCCAGGGGTTATGAACACTGAAGCTTTCTTT. Protein product: CASSQEPGVMNTEAFF.

The chain joins TRBV10-1 to TRBJ2-3, with D perhaps TRBD1 (5 bases). This CDR3 has 15 amino acids. Trimming removed 0 bases from V and 4 bases from J, with 11 bases in between. Germline V gives CDR1 WNHNN, CDR2 SYGVQD (reference sequence). The CDR3 protein is CASSESGAGADTQYF. CDR3 in DNA: TGCGCCAGCAGTGAGTCTGGGGCTGGGGCAGATACGCAGTATTTT.

The rearrangement uses TRBV28 and TRBJ1-5; D unresolved. Trimming stripped 4 bases from V and 8 bases from J, with 18 bases between. CDR3 length: 15 amino acids. Germline loops: CDR1 MDHEN, CDR2 SYDVKM. CDR3 region: CASSSGGMLLEPQHF. CDR3 sequence (DNA): TGTGCCAGCAGTTCGGGAGGAATGCTTTTGGAGCCCCAGCATTTT.

This clone was seen more than once but under ten times. The chain combines TRBV28 with TRBJ2-5; D perhaps matches TRBD2 (5 bases). CDR3 length: 14 amino acids. Germline assignment: CDR1 MDHEN and CDR2 SYDVKM. Trimming took 6 bases from V and 5 from J, leaving 16 bases between them. CDR3 sequence reads: CASRSGNGPETQYF. In DNA, the CDR3 is TGTGCCAGCAGATCCGGGAACGGCCCTGAGACCCAGTACTTC.

V and J are TRBV4-1 and TRBJ1-1, with 7 bases fitting TRBD1. V shed 3 bases, J shed 5 bases, and the junction held 6 bases outside the gene matches. The CDR3 consists of 14 residues. Germline CDR1 is MGHRA and CDR2 is YSYEKL. The CDR3 coding sequence is TGCGCCAGCAGCCAGACAACAGGGGTGACTGAAGCTTTCTTT. Translation gives CASSQTTGVTEAFF.

The chain links TRBV7-9 to TRBJ1-3; D is ambiguous. V was pared by 6 bases and J by 0 bases, with 12 bases between. The CDR3 covers 15 residues. Germline values: CDR1 SEHNR, CDR2 FQNEAQ (reference sequence). The CDR3 here is CASSLNRVSGNTIYF. CDR3 nucleotide sequence: TGTGCCAGCAGTTTAAACAGAGTCTCTGGAAACACCATATATTTT.

V and J are TRBV5-4 and TRBJ2-3; 8 nucleotides line up with TRBD2. J gave up 1 base and V 3 bases, and 10 bases lay outside the gene matches. This CDR3 has 17 amino acids. Germline assignment: CDR1 SGHNT and CDR2 YYREEE (reference sequence). This CDR3 reads CASSSLAGRAGTDTQYF. CDR3 nucleotides: TGTGCCAGCAGCTCATTAGCGGGACGAGCTGGCACAGATACGCAGTATTTT.

This clone was observed a single time. This chain uses TRBV7-8 with TRBJ2-2; TRBD1 aligns across 11 bases. The CDR3 extends over 15 amino acids. The germline CDR1 and CDR2 sequences are SGHVS and FQNEAQ. With V trimmed by 1 base and J by 6 bases, 1 base remained unmatched. CDR3 sequence: CASSLGTGGSGELFF. The CDR3 nucleotides are TGTGCCAGCAGCTTAGGGACAGGGGGCTCCGGGGAGCTGTTTTTT.

V is TRBV11-2 and J is TRBJ2-2; tentatively, D is TRBD2 (5 bases). The CDR3 is 14 amino acids. Trimming removed 9 bases at V and 1 base at J, with 12 bases between. Germline V gives CDR1 SGHAT, CDR2 FQNNGV. Written as DNA, the CDR3 is TGTGCCAGTACCGGCGAGGGGAACACCGGGGAGCTGTTTTTT. It translates to CASTGEGNTGELFF.

The chain couples TRBV3-1 (or the pseudogene TRBV3-2) to TRBJ2-7, with TRBD1 identical over 10 bases. The length of the CDR3 is 14 residues. Germline CDR1 is LGHDT and CDR2 is YNNKEL (reference sequence). With V trimmed by 1 base and J by 7 bases, 4 bases remained unmatched. The CDR3, as DNA: TGTGCCAGCAGCCAAGGGACAGGGGGGCGGGAGCAGTACTTC. Translating it yields CASSQGTGGREQYF.

The chain joins TRBV5-1 to TRBJ1-1; D ambiguous. The CDR3 has 14 amino acids. The V end lost 3 bases, the J end lost 1 base, and 10 bases lay between the germline ends. Germline V gene lookup returns CDR1 SGHRS and CDR2 YFSETQ. In nucleotides, the CDR3 is TGCGCCAGCAGCTCCTCAGGAGGGAACACTGAAGCTTTCTTT. This codes for CASSSSGGNTEAFF.

The chain couples TRBV9 to TRBJ1-1; D remains ambiguous. In germline, CDR1 is SGDLS, CDR2 YYNGEE. The V gene lost 0 bases and the J gene lost 4 bases, with 10 bases spanning the gap. This CDR3 has 14 residues. The CDR3 spells CASSVEVEGTEAFF. CDR3 nucleotide sequence: TGTGCCAGCAGCGTAGAAGTTGAGGGCACTGAAGCTTTCTTT.

Comments on this clone: The identical CDR3 is also encoded by other nucleotide sequences in the sample. The V gene is TRBV19, the J gene TRBJ2-5; D gene ambiguous. The germline gives CDR1 LNHDA, CDR2 SQIVND (reference sequence). V shed 0 bases and J shed 4 bases, with 6 bases lying between them. CDR3 length: 13 residues. The CDR3, as DNA: TGTGCCAGTAGTATAGATCGGCGAGAGACCCAGTACTTC. The encoded protein is CASSIDRRETQYF.

In its sample, this clone was seen once. The CDR3 coding sequence is TGTGCCAGCAGTGAAGGGGGGAGAGGGGGCAATCAGCCCCAGCATTTT. Protein: CASSEGGRGGNQPQHF. This sequence joins TRBV25-1 and TRBJ1-5; a weak D match, TRBD1 (5 bases). Germline V gene data show CDR1 as MGHDK and CDR2 as SYGVNS. Trimming removed 2 bases from V and 2 bases from J, with 13 bases in between. This CDR3 contains 16 residues.

The chain links TRBV2 to TRBJ2-7, with D possibly matching TRBD1 (5 bases). The CDR3 contains 14 residues. V lost 7 bases, J lost 6 bases, and 19 bases lay in between. Germline CDR1 and CDR2: SNHLY and FYNNEI. This chain's CDR3 is CASIHEQGLSEQYF. CDR3 DNA: TGTGCCAGCATACATGAGCAGGGTCTCTCCGAGCAGTACTTC.

V gene TRBV6-4 combines with J gene TRBJ2-6; no clear D. This CDR3 comprises 16 residues. V gave up 2 bases and J gave up 0 bases, with 8 bases separating them. CDR1 and CDR2 from the germline V gene are MRHNA and SNTAGT. DNA of the CDR3: TGTGCCAGCAGTGACGGCGCGAGCTCTGGGGCCAACGTCCTGACTTTC. Its translation: CASSDGASSGANVLTF.

This chain joins TRBV24-1 and TRBJ2-1; tentative D call: TRBD1 (6 bases). The germline gives CDR1 KGHDR, CDR2 SFDVKD. This CDR3 has 14 amino acids. The ends were cut back, 3 bases at V and 4 bases at J, with 9 bases in the middle. Here the CDR3 DNA reads TGTGCCACCAGTGATACAGGGAATTACAATGAGCAGTTCTTC. Protein: CATSDTGNYNEQFF.

The chain joins TRBV28 to TRBJ2-1; D may be TRBD2 (6 bases). V lost 3 bases to trimming and J lost 0 bases, with 12 bases between them. Germline CDR1 reads MDHEN; CDR2 reads SYDVKM. This CDR3 has 16 amino acids. CDR3 nucleotides: TGTGCCAGCAGTTTGGTAGCGGCAAGCTCCTACAATGAGCAGTTCTTC. Protein: CASSLVAASSYNEQFF.

Of note for this clone: Germline and junction disagree at one end, which may indicate a read error. This chain joins TRBV25-1 and TRBJ1-1; weak D call: TRBD1 (6 bases). The CDR3 extends over 15 amino acids. CDR1 and CDR2 (germline): MGHDK, SYGVNS. This CDR3 reads CASSDHGGLNAEAFF. The DNA for the CDR3 is TGTGCCAGCAGTGACCACGGGGGGCTGAACGCTGAAGCTTTCTTT.

This chain connects TRBV2 to TRBJ2-1, with 8 bases identical to TRBD2. V shed 2 bases and J 1 base; nucleotides not matched to a gene: 4. CDR1 is SNHLY and CDR2 is FYNNEI in the germline V gene. There are 16 residues in the CDR3. CDR3 bases: TGTGCCAGCAGTGAACTCGGGAGGGGATCCTACAATGAGCAGTTCTTC. The encoded protein is CASSELGRGSYNEQFF. The variable domain in full, with the rest retrieved from reference TRBV2 and TRBJ2-1, is EPEVTQTPSHQVTQMGQEVILRCVPISNHLYFYWYRQILGQKVEFLVSFYNNEISEKSEIFDDQFSVERPDGSNFTLKIRSTKLEDSAMYFCASSELGRGSYNEQFFGPGTRLTVL.

This chain uses TRBV6-2 or TRBV6-3 with TRBJ2-2, with 16 bases lining up with TRBD2. CDR1 and CDR2 (germline): MNHEY, SVGEGT. V was clipped by 5 bases and J by 3 bases; unmatched bases: 15. The CDR3 consists of 21 residues. The CDR3 bases are TGTGCCAGCAGTCTTGACAGCCCGGGACTAGCGGGAGGGAGGTACACCGGGGAGCTGTTTTTT. This translates into CASSLDSPGLAGGRYTGELFF.

This chain links TRBV18 with TRBJ1-2, with 12 positions matching TRBD1. Germline CDR1 and CDR2: KGHSH and LQKENI. The CDR3 loop spans 18 amino acids. Trimming at V came to 1 base and at J to 8 bases, leaving 14 bases not matched to a gene. CDR3 amino acids: CASSPLATGTGGGGGYTF. CDR3 DNA sequence: TGTGCCAGCTCACCACTGGCTACCGGGACAGGGGGCGGAGGAGGCTACACCTTC.

This rearrangement joins TRBV28 to TRBJ2-5; D is perhaps TRBD1 (7 bases). Germline CDR1 MDHEN, CDR2 SYDVKM. V dropped 6 bases and J dropped 5 bases, with 16 bases sitting between them. This CDR3 comprises 14 residues. Here the CDR3 DNA reads TGTGCCAGCAGCCCGACAGGGACTGGGGAGACCCAGTACTTC. As protein: CASSPTGTGETQYF.

This rearrangement joins TRBV7-2 to TRBJ2-7; TRBD1 matches at 7 bases. The CDR3 spans 15 residues. Germline values: CDR1 SGHTA, CDR2 FQGNSA. Losses at the gene ends were 2 bases for V and 2 bases for J; bases not matched to a gene: 6. CDR3: CASSLRQGNTYEQYF. The CDR3 DNA sequence: TGTGCCAGCAGCTTACGACAGGGCAATACCTACGAGCAGTACTTC.

This clone was counted between two and nine times. The chain has TRBV3-1 (or the pseudogene TRBV3-2) and TRBJ2-1; maybe TRBD1 (7 bases). Trimming took off 4 bases at V and 8 bases at J, with 24 bases between the two ends. Germline V CDR1 and CDR2: LGHDT, YNNKEL (reference sequence). The CDR3 spans 17 residues. The CDR3 DNA reads TGTGCCAGCAGCCGTCCAGGGACAGTGACGGGGGTGGATGAGCAGTTCTTC. The encoded protein is CASSRPGTVTGVDEQFF.

The chain joins TRBV7-3 to TRBJ2-3; D could derive from TRBD1 or TRBD2 (6 bases each). V lost 2 bases, J lost 3 bases, and 12 bases lay in between. This CDR3 has 15 amino acids. Germline V gene data show CDR1 as SGHTA and CDR2 as FQGTGA. This chain's CDR3 is CASSLGGQGTDTQYF. CDR3 nucleotide sequence: TGTGCCAGCAGCTTAGGAGGGCAGGGGACAGATACGCAGTATTTT. The variable domain in full, completed from reference TRBV7-3 and TRBJ2-3, reads GAGVSQTPSNKVTEKGKYVELRCDPISGHTALYWYRQSLGQGPEFLIYFQGTGAADDSGLPNDRFFAVRPEGSVSTLKIQRTERGDSAVYLCASSLGGQGTDTQYFGPGTRLTVL.

The genes are TRBV5-4 and TRBJ2-1; 10 nucleotides align to TRBD2. Germline values: CDR1 SGHNT, CDR2 YYREEE (reference sequence). J was trimmed by 14 bases and V by 0 bases; bases with no gene match: 11. The CDR3 is made up of 15 amino acids. The CDR3 reads CASSLVSGRAREEFF. For the CDR3, the DNA is TGTGCCAGCAGCTTGGTGAGCGGGAGGGCCCGGGAGGAGTTCTTC.

The V and J genes are TRBV27 and TRBJ2-3, with 8 nucleotides matching TRBD2. CDR1 and CDR2 (germline): MNHEY, SMNVEV (reference sequence). V lost 6 bases and J lost 1; bases outside the gene matches: 9. The CDR3 is 16 amino acids. CDR3 in DNA: TGTGCCAGCAGCCTAGCGGGTCTTCCAGGCACAGATACGCAGTATTTT. Protein sequence: CASSLAGLPGTDTQYF.